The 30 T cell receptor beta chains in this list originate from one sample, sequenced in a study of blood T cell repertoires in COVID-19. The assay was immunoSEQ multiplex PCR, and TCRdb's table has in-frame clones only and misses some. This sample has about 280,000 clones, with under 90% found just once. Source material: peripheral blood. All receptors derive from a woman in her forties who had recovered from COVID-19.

CDR3 region: CASSLPLAGADTQYF. The CDR3 region has the DNA TGCGCCAGCAGCTTGCCACTAGCGGGAGCGGATACGCAGTATTTT. V gene TRBV5-1 combines with J gene TRBJ2-3; 11 positions match TRBD2. The J segment lost 6 bases and the V segment lost 1 base, leaving 4 bases of the junction unmatched. Per the germline V gene, CDR1 is SGHRS and CDR2 is YFSETQ. The CDR3 totals 15 residues.

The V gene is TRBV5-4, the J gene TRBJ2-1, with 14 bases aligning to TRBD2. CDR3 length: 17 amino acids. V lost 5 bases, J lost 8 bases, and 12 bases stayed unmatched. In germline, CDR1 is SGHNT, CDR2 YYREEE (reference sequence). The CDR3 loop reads CASSLQPGTSGSDEQFF. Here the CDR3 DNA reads TGTGCCAGCAGTTTGCAACCCGGGACTAGCGGGAGCGATGAGCAGTTCTTC.

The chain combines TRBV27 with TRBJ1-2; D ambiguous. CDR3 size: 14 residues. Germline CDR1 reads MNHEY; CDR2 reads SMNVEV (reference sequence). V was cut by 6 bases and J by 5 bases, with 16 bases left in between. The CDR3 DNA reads TGTGCCAGCAGGCCAGTGGGGAGCTGGTATGGCTACACCTTC. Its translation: CASRPVGSWYGYTF.

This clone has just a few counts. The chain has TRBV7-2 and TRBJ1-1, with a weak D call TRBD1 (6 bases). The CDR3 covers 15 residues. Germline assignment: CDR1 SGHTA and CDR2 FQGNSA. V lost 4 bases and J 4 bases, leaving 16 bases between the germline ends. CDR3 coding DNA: TGTGCCAGCAGCTCGATGGACAGATCGGGCACTGAAGCTTTCTTT. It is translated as CASSSMDRSGTEAFF.

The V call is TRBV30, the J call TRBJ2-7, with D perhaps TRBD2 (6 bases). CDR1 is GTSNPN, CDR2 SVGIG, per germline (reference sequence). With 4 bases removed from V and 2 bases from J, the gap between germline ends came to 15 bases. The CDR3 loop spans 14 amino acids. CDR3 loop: CAWNQGGTPYEQYF. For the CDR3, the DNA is TGTGCCTGGAACCAGGGTGGGACTCCCTACGAGCAGTACTTC.

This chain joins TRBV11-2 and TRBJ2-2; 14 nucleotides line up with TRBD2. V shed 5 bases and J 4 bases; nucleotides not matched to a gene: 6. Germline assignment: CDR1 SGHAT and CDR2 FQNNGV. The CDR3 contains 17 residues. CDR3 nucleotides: TGTGCCAGCAGCCAGGGACTAGCGGGAGATGGCACCGGGGAGCTGTTTTTT. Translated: CASSQGLAGDGTGELFF.

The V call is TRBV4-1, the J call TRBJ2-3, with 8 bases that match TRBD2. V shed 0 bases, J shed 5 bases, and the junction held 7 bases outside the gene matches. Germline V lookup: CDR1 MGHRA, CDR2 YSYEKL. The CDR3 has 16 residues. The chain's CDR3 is CASSQDGGLAGDTQYF. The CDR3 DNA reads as TGCGCCAGCAGCCAAGACGGGGGTCTAGCGGGAGATACGCAGTATTTT.

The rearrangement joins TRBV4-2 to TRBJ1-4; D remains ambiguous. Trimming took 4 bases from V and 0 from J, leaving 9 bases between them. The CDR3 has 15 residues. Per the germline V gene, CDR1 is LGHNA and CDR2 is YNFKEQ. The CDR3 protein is CASSPVDSTNEKLFF. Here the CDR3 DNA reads TGTGCCAGCAGCCCTGTCGACTCAACTAATGAAAAACTGTTTTTT.

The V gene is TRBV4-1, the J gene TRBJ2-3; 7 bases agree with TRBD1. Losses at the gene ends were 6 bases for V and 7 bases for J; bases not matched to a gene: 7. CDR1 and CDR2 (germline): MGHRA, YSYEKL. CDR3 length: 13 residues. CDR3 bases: TGCGCCAGCAGTCCGACAGGGTTACATACGCAGTATTTT. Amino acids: CASSPTGLHTQYF.

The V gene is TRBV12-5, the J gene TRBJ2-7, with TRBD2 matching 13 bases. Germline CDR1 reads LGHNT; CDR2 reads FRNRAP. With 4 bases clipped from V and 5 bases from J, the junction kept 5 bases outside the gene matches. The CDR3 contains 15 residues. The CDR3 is CASGSGLAGVNEQYF. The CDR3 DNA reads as TGTGCTAGTGGTTCTGGACTAGCGGGAGTAAACGAGCAGTACTTC.

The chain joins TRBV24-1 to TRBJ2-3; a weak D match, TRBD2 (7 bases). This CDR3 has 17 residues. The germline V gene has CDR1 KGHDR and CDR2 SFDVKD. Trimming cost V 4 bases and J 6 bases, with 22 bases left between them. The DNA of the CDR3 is TGTGCCACCAGTGACCCCGGGTTTGCGGGGGCCGTGGATACGCAGTATTTT. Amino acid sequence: CATSDPGFAGAVDTQYF.

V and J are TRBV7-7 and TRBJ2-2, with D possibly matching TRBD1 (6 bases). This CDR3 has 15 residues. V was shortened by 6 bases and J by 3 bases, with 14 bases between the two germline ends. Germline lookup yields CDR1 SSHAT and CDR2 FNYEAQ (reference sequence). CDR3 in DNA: TGTGCCAGCAGACCGGGACAACTGTACACCGGGGAGCTGTTTTTT. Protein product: CASRPGQLYTGELFF.

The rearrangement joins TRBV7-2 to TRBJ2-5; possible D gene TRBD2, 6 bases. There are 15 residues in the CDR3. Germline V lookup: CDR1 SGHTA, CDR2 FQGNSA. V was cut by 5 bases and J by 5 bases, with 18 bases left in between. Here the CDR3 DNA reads TGTGCCAGCAGCCCCGGGGTAGCGGAGGTGGAGACCCAGTACTTC. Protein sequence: CASSPGVAEVETQYF.

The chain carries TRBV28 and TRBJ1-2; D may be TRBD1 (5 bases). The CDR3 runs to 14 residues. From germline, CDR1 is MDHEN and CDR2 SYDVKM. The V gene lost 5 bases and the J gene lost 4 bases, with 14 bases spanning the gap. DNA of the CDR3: TGTGCCAGCAGTCGAGCCCGGAGGGGCTATGGCTACACCTTC. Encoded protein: CASSRARRGYGYTF.

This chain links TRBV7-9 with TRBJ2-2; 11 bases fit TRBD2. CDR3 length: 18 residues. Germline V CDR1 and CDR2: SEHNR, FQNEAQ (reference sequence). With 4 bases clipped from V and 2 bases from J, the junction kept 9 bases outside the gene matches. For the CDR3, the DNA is TGTGCCAGCAGCTCCGGGACTAGCGGCGACCTTAACACCGGGGAGCTGTTTTTT. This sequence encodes CASSSGTSGDLNTGELFF.

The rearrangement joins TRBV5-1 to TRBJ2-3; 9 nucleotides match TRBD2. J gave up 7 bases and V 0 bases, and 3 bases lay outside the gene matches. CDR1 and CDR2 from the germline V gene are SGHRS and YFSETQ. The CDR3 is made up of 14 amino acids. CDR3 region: CASSLASGTYTQYF. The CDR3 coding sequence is TGCGCCAGCAGCTTGGCTAGCGGGACCTATACGCAGTATTTT.

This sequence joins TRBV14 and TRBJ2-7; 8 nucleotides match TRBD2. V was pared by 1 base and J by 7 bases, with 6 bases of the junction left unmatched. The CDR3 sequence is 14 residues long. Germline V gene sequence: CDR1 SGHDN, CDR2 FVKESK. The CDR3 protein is CASSQVREAREQYF. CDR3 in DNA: TGTGCCAGCAGCCAAGTGCGGGAGGCAAGGGAGCAGTACTTC.

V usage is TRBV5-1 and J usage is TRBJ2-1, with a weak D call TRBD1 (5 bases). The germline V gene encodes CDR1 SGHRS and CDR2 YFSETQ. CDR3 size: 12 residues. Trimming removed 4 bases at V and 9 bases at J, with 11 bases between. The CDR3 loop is CASSIGAGEQFF. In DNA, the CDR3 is TGCGCCAGCAGCATAGGGGCTGGTGAGCAGTTCTTC.

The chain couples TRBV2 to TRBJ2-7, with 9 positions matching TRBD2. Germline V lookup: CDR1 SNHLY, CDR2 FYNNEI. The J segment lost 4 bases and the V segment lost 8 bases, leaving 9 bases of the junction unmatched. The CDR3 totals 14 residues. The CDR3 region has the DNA TGTGCCAGCTCTCAAGGGCTAGCGGGGTACGAGCAGTACTTC. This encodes CASSQGLAGYEQYF.

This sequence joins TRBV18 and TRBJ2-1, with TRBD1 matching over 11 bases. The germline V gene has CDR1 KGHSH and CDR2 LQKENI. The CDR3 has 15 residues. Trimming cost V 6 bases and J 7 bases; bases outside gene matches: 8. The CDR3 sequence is CASSSGQGAANEQFF. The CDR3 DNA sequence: TGTGCCAGCTCCTCAGGACAGGGGGCCGCAAATGAGCAGTTCTTC.

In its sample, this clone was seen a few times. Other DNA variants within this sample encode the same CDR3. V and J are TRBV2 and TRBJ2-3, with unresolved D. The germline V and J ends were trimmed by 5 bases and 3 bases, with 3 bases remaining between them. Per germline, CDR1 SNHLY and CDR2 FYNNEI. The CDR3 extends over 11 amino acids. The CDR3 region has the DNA TGTGCCAGCAGTCGGACAGATACGCAGTATTTT. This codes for CASSRTDTQYF.

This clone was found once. The DNA for the CDR3 is TGTGCCAGCAGTTTCAGCGGGAGGTACACCGGGGAGCTGTTTTTT. This gives the protein CASSFSGRYTGELFF. The chain has TRBV27 and TRBJ2-2, with 9 bases that match TRBD2. CDR1 MNHEY and CDR2 SMNVEV come from the germline V gene (reference sequence). This CDR3 has 15 amino acids. V was clipped by 3 bases and J by 3 bases; unmatched bases: 2.

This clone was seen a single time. This CDR3 is CASQKTGAAADTQYF. CDR3 nucleotide sequence: TGTGCTAGTCAAAAGACAGGAGCCGCCGCAGATACGCAGTATTTT. The chain combines TRBV12-5 with TRBJ2-3; D is perhaps TRBD1 (6 bases). The CDR3 is 15 residues long. V shed 8 bases and J shed 4 bases, with 19 bases lying between them. Germline CDR1 and CDR2: LGHNT and FRNRAP.

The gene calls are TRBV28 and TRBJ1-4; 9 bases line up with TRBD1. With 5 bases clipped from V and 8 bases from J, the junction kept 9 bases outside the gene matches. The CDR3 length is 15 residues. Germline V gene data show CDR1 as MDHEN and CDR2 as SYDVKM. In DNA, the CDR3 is TGTGCCAGCAGTCCATCACAGGGGGCGGGGGAAAAACTGTTTTTT. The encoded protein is CASSPSQGAGEKLFF.

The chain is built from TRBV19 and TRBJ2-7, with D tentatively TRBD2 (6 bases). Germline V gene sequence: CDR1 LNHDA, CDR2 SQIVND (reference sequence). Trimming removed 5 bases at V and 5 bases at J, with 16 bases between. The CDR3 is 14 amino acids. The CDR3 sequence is CASSRREAMDEQYF. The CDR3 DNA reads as TGTGCCAGTAGTCGCAGGGAGGCCATGGACGAGCAGTACTTC. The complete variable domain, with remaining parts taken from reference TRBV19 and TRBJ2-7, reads DGGITQSPKYLFRKEGQNVTLSCEQNLNHDAMYWYRQDPGQGLRLIYYSQIVNDFQKGDIAEGYSVSREKKESFPLTVTSAQKNPTAFYLCASSRREAMDEQYFGPGTRLTVT.

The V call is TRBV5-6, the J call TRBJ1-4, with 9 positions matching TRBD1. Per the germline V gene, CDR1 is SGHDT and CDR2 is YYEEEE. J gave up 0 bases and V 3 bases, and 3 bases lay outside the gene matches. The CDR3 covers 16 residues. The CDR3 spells CASSSDRGATNEKLFF. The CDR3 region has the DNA TGTGCCAGCAGCTCGGACAGGGGAGCAACTAATGAAAAACTGTTTTTT.

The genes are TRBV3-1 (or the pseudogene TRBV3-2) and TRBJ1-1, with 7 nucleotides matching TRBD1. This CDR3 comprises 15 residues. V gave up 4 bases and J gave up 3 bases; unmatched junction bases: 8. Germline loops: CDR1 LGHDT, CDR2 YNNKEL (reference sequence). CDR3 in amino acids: CASSPRDRGDTEAFF. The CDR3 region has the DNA TGTGCCAGCAGCCCCCGGGACAGAGGGGACACTGAAGCTTTCTTT.

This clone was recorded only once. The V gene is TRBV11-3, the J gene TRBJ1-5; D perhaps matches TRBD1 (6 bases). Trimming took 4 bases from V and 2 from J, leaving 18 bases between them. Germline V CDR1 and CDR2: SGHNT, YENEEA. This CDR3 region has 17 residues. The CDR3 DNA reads TGTGCCAGCAGCTCCCGGGGGGCGTCGGGGGGCAATCAGCCCCAGCATTTT. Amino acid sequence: CASSSRGASGGNQPQHF.

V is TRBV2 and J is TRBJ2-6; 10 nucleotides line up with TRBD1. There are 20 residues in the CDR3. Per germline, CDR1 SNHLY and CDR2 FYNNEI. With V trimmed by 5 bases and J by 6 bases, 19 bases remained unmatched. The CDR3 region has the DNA TGTGCCAGCAGTTACCCCGGGACAGGGGTCGGGGCAGGTGTGGCCAACGTCCTGACTTTC. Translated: CASSYPGTGVGAGVANVLTF.

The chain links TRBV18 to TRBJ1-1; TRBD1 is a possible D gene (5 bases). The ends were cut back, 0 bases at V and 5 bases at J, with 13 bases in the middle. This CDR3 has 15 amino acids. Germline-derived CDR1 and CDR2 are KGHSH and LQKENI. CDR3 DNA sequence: TGTGCCAGCTCACCACCGAGCAGGGTGGGGACTGAAGCTTTCTTT. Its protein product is CASSPPSRVGTEAFF.